The next 10 T cell receptor beta chains were all read from a single sample in a study of blood T cells in healthy people across ages. Using a J-beta primer mix together with a sample-barcoded 5' primer, a second PCR was run for 7 to 11 cycles. TCRdb used MiXCR to reprocess the 5' RACE reads, holding one entry per CDR3 protein. Among 750,000 to 950,000 distinct CDR3 sequences, almost 30% were seen once, and the ten largest hold around 9.6%. These same data were also listed under a study on T cells of mothers and their children.

Sequenced: blood. These TCRs come from a woman aged 40 to 50 in good health.

This clonotype was found a few times. The rearrangement uses TRBV20-1 and TRBJ2-1; 9 nucleotides line up with TRBD2. The CDR3 runs to 13 residues. V gave up 5 bases and J gave up 8 bases; unmatched junction bases: 7. Germline V CDR1 and CDR2: DFQATT, SNEGSKA (reference sequence). CDR3 sequence: CSAETSGGDEQFF. CDR3 DNA: TGCAGTGCTGAGACTAGCGGAGGGGATGAGCAGTTCTTC.

This clonotype came up many times. The chain is built from TRBV7-2 and TRBJ2-1; D is possibly TRBD1 or TRBD2 (5 bases each). The CDR3 sequence is 15 residues long. V gave up 1 base and J gave up 6 bases, with 13 bases separating them. Germline assignment: CDR1 SGHTA and CDR2 FQGNSA. CDR3 DNA sequence: TGTGCCAGCAGCTTAGGGGACCACCCAATCAATGAGCAGTTCTTC. This translates into CASSLGDHPINEQFF.

In regard to this clonotype: A read error is possible here, since a much larger clone lies one base away. The chain carries TRBV20-1 and TRBJ1-1; tentatively, D is TRBD1 (5 bases). Germline CDR1 is DFQATT and CDR2 is SNEGSKA (reference sequence). CDR3 size: 13 residues. CDR3 region: CSARGDGNAEAFF. DNA of the CDR3: TGCAGTGCTAGAGGGGACGGGAACGCTGAAGCTTTCTTT.

The table lists this clonotype with many counts. This rearrangement joins TRBV7-6 to TRBJ1-2; D gene unclear. V was cut by 5 bases and J by 4 bases, with 20 bases left in between. Germline-derived CDR1 and CDR2 are SGHVS and FNYEAQ. The CDR3 covers 16 residues. CDR3 nucleotide sequence: TGTGCCAGCAGCAGGTTGGGAGTGTACGATACCTATGGCTACACCTTC. Its protein is CASSRLGVYDTYGYTF. Full variable domain (missing parts from reference TRBV7-6 and TRBJ1-2): GAGVSQSPRYKVTKRGQDVALRCDPISGHVSLYWYRQALGQGPEFLTYFNYEAQQDKSGLPNDRFSAERPEGSISTLTIQRTEQRDSAMYRCASSRLGVYDTYGYTFGSGTRLTVV.

This clonotype came up a few times. The rearrangement joins TRBV30 to TRBJ2-3, with D possibly being TRBD1 (6 bases). From germline, CDR1 is GTSNPN and CDR2 SVGIG (reference sequence). This CDR3 region has 13 residues. Trimming pared 7 bases from V and 4 bases from J, leaving 15 bases between. The CDR3 loop is CASARGFADTQYF. CDR3 coding DNA: TGTGCCTCCGCCAGGGGTTTTGCAGATACGCAGTATTTT.

The chain joins TRBV28 to TRBJ1-1; maybe TRBD1 (6 bases). This CDR3 region has 15 residues. V lost 3 bases to trimming and J lost 1 base, with 12 bases between them. CDR1 MDHEN and CDR2 SYDVKM come from the germline V gene. The DNA of the CDR3 is TGTGCCAGCAGTTTCGGTACAGGGACGAACACTGAAGCTTTCTTT. Translation: CASSFGTGTNTEAFF.

The chain joins TRBV27 to TRBJ2-7; 9 bases are a match to TRBD2. The CDR3 runs to 18 residues. Germline CDR1 is MNHEY and CDR2 is SMNVEV (reference sequence). Trimming removed 0 bases from V and 4 bases from J; junction bases left unmatched: 13. Here the CDR3 reads CASSLSRGGGARRYEQYF. In nucleotides, the CDR3 is TGTGCCAGCAGTTTATCGAGGGGCGGGGGGGCCCGGAGGTACGAGCAGTACTTC.

This clonotype showed up just a few times. The V gene is TRBV27, the J gene TRBJ2-3; 8 positions match TRBD1. Germline trimming cut 2 bases from V and 5 bases from J; bases unmatched to any gene: 9. The V gene's germline CDR1 is MNHEY and CDR2 SMNVEV (reference sequence). This CDR3 is 16 amino acids long. The CDR3 spells CASSLHPDRVGDTQYF. The DNA for the CDR3 is TGTGCCAGCAGTTTACACCCGGACAGGGTGGGAGATACGCAGTATTTT.

The chain links TRBV20-1 to TRBJ2-3, with TRBD2 identical over 8 bases. Looked up from germline, CDR1 is DFQATT and CDR2 is SNEGSKA (reference sequence). The CDR3 is made up of 15 amino acids. The ends lost 2 bases at V and 4 bases at J; junction bases unmatched: 8. CDR3 nucleotide sequence: TGCAGTGCTAGAAAACGGGGGGGCGGAGCAGATACGCAGTATTTT. This gives the protein CSARKRGGGADTQYF.

This chain links TRBV7-2 with TRBJ2-7; a weak D match, TRBD1 (6 bases). Trimming stripped 5 bases from V and 2 bases from J, with 19 bases between. The CDR3 totals 16 residues. Germline CDR1 reads SGHTA; CDR2 reads FQGNSA. For the CDR3, the DNA is TGTGCCAGCAGCCCCGGACAGCCTATTTCGACCTACGAGCAGTACTTC. Residues: CASSPGQPISTYEQYF.